This entry features one TCR beta chain sequence. Trimming cost V 6 bases and J 5 bases; bases outside gene matches: 9. CDR1 is MDHEN and CDR2 is SYDVKM in the germline V gene. The CDR3 is made up of 15 amino acids. The authors' processing: Quantification of nucleated cells was approximated via reference gene primer amplification. TCRdb keeps only in-frame clones here, not all; method: immunoSEQ multiplex PCR. The DNA was the basis for D and trimming; V, J and clone size are from that table. The table includes about 400,000 clones, 80% to 90% detected once. The data derive from a study of blood T cell repertoires in COVID-19. Study in general: The origin of the acute and convalescent COVID-19 samples was the United States, Italy and Spain. PBMCs, B-cell-depleted T cells, or T cells were the source of the cDNA or gDNA that made up the material.

The clonotype originates from a man between 40 and 49 years old with acute or convalescent COVID-19. V gene TRBV28 combines with J gene TRBJ2-5; 10 nucleotides agree with TRBD1. Sequencing was performed on peripheral blood. CDR3 coding DNA: TGTGCCAGCAGCCCCGGGACAGGGGATTCCGAGACCCAGTACTTC. Amino acid sequence: CASSPGTGDSETQYF.